These 8 T cell receptor beta chains share one sample of origin, sequenced in a study of CD8 T cells in ankylosing spondylitis. TCRdb passed the 5' RACE reads through MiXCR, listing each CDR3 protein once. The sample includes approximately 250,000 distinct CDR3 sequences, over 9.5% of them seen just once. Sequencing used blood, either unsorted or a sorted T cell fraction (not recorded which). The receptor set was obtained from a male donor with ankylosing spondylitis or in good health (not recorded which).

At least ten counts were recorded for this clonotype. CDR3 sequence: CASSQARRQALTDTQYF. The CDR3 nucleotides are TGTGCCAGCAGCCAAGCTCGGAGGCAGGCACTCACAGATACGCAGTATTTT. The V call is TRBV3-1, the J call TRBJ2-3, with D perhaps TRBD2 (5 bases). Germline CDR1 is LGHDT and CDR2 is YNNKEL (reference sequence). The V end was cut by 1 base, the J end by 2 bases, with 16 bases between. The length of the CDR3 is 17 residues.

This clonotype came up many times. This chain uses TRBV29-1 with TRBJ2-7; no reliable D call. The CDR3 covers 11 residues. Trimming cost V 6 bases and J 2 bases, with 8 bases left between them. CDR1 and CDR2 from the germline V gene are SQVTM and ANQGSEA. The CDR3 region is CSVTSPYEQYF. The CDR3 bases are TGCAGCGTCACCTCCCCCTACGAGCAGTACTTC.

At least ten counts were recorded for this clonotype. This rearrangement joins TRBV12-3 or TRBV12-4 to TRBJ2-2; D not resolved. The V end lost 2 bases, the J end lost 0 bases, and 10 bases lay between the germline ends. The CDR3 spans 16 residues. This chain's CDR3 is CASSLMGTSNTGELFF. CDR3 in DNA: TGTGCCAGCAGTTTAATGGGTACCTCGAACACCGGGGAGCTGTTTTTT.

The chain uses TRBV7-2 and TRBJ1-4, with a weak D call TRBD1 (6 bases). Germline V gene lookup returns CDR1 SGHTA and CDR2 FQGNSA. CDR3 size: 14 residues. V was trimmed by 6 bases and J by 7 bases, leaving 15 bases between them. Written as DNA, the CDR3 is TGTGCCAGCAGGGTACAGGGTGGGGGTGAAAAACTGTTTTTT. Its protein is CASRVQGGGEKLFF.

This clonotype was detected many times. This chain links TRBV5-1 with TRBJ2-3; 11 nucleotides align to TRBD2. Germline V gene data show CDR1 as SGHRS and CDR2 as YFSETQ. The CDR3 length is 16 residues. The ends lost 0 bases at V and 2 bases at J; junction bases unmatched: 2. DNA of the CDR3: TGCGCCAGCAGCTTGGCGACTAGCGGGAACACAGATACGCAGTATTTT. This gives the protein CASSLATSGNTDTQYF.

This clonotype has only a few counts. The V and J genes are TRBV29-1 and TRBJ2-2, with D perhaps matching TRBD1 or TRBD2 (5 bases each). This CDR3 comprises 14 residues. Trimming removed 4 bases at V and 0 bases at J, with 9 bases between. Germline V gene sequence: CDR1 SQVTM, CDR2 ANQGSEA. The CDR3 loop reads CSVGRGPNTGELFF. CDR3 DNA: TGCAGCGTTGGTCGGGGCCCGAACACCGGGGAGCTGTTTTTT.

This clonotype has ten or more counts. The chain has TRBV20-1 and TRBJ2-1; D remains unclear. Deletions cut 6 bases from V and 7 bases from J, with 19 bases between. There are 14 residues in the CDR3. Germline assignment: CDR1 DFQATT and CDR2 SNEGSKA (reference sequence). The CDR3 is CSAPQLLSLNEQFF. CDR3 nucleotide sequence: TGCAGTGCGCCTCAACTCCTTTCTTTGAATGAGCAGTTCTTC.

This clonotype was seen many times. This chain uses TRBV12-3 or TRBV12-4 with TRBJ2-3, with TRBD2 as a possible D gene (5 bases). V lost 5 bases and J lost 0, with 12 bases in between. CDR3 length equals 15 residues. The CDR3 sequence: CASSRGLTSTDTQYF. CDR3 coding DNA: TGTGCCAGCAGTCGCGGACTTACAAGCACAGATACGCAGTATTTT.